This T cell receptor (beta chain) was retrieved from a study of OX40 agonist ivuxolimab in advanced cancers. The CDR3 is made up of 17 amino acids. The V gene end was trimmed by 0 bases and the J gene end by 4 bases; junction bases not matched to a gene: 3. Germline loops: CDR1 LNHNV, CDR2 YYDKDF (reference sequence). Clones were sequenced by immunoSEQ multiplex PCR, and TCRdb holds only the in-frame ones, with some missing. The sample contains around 35,000 clones, 78% of which appear only once. Sequences were derived from CD4+ or CD8+ T cells sorted from blood, sampled in a trial of the OX40 agonist ivuxolimab. This rearrangement joins TRBV15 to TRBJ2-3; 14 bases agree with TRBD2. The sequence was collected from an adult with an advanced solid tumor such as melanoma, head and neck, liver or kidney cancer. CDR3: CATSRDGLAGGPDTQYF. The CDR3 DNA reads TGTGCCACCAGCAGAGATGGACTAGCGGGGGGTCCAGATACGCAGTATTTT. The full variable domain, in which reference TRBV15 and TRBJ2-3 provide the parts outside the CDR3, is DAMVIQNPRYQVTQFGKPVTLSCSQTLNHNVMYWYQQKSSQAPKLLFHYYDKDFNNEADTPDNFQSRRPNTSFCFLDIRSPGLGDTAMYLCATSRDGLAGGPDTQYFGPGTRLTVL.